Given below is one T cell receptor (beta chain) in context. Its antigen is undetermined. These data originate in a study of T cells expressing NK-cell markers. Turning to the study itself: From sorted CD3+CD56+NKG2C+, CD3+CD56+NKG2C- and CD3+CD56-NKG2C+ T cells came the TCR beta repertoires.

After re-calling the 5' RACE reads, TCRdb lists one entry per CDR3 protein, DNA absent. The sample table includes roughly 390,000 distinct CDR3 sequences. Findings and caveats of the study: Leadership of the CD3+CD56-NKG2C+ fraction also belonged to these clonotypes in a few donors. Clones of NKG2C+ T cells that had expanded were of unclear HCMV specificity.

This CDR3 is built from 13 residues. The germline gives CDR1 DFQATT, CDR2 SNEGSKA (reference sequence). V is TRBV20-1 and J is TRBJ1-2; TCRdb's D call, TRBD1, is unchecked because there is no DNA. Specimen: blood T cells: a sorted CD56 or NKG2C T cell subset, CD4+ or CD8+ T cells, or bulk PBMC T cells (not recorded which). The clonotype originates from a man aged 18 to 69 in good health. CDR3 amino acids: CSARQDMRAGYTF.